Below, 26 T cell receptor beta chains from the same sample are listed, as sequenced in a study of T cells in Graves' hyperthyroidism and ophthalmopathy. RNA transcripts were the template for amplifying TCR beta CDR3 regions. With the HTBI primer set, the TCR CDR3 went through a first round of RT-PCR. MiXCR, run by TCRdb on the multiplex PCR reads, gives a single entry per CDR3 protein. The table records roughly 630,000 distinct CDR3 sequences, more than 15% of them present only once. The sequenced sample consisted of blood. These receptors were collected from a woman aged 25 to 39 with Graves' hyperthyroidism.

Many counts were recorded for this clonotype. The rearrangement joins TRBV6-1 to TRBJ2-3; no firm D call. The CDR3 is 17 residues long. Germline CDR1 and CDR2: MNHNS and SASEGT. Trimming pared 5 bases from V and 0 bases from J, leaving 18 bases between. The CDR3 region has the DNA TGTGCCAGCAGTTCCTCCTTTTCCGCTTTTAGCACAGATACGCAGTATTTT. Translated: CASSSSFSAFSTDTQYF.

This clonotype was counted at least ten times. This sequence joins TRBV20-1 and TRBJ2-3; 8 bases are a match to TRBD1. This CDR3 has 14 residues. Germline V CDR1 and CDR2: DFQATT, SNEGSKA (reference sequence). V lost 5 bases, J lost 5 bases, and 9 bases stayed unmatched. CDR3 protein: CSAEPGGAEDTQYF. CDR3 nucleotides: TGCAGTGCTGAACCAGGGGGCGCGGAAGATACGCAGTATTTT.

The rearrangement joins TRBV5-5 to TRBJ2-7; the D is unclear. Germline CDR1 and CDR2: SGHKS and YYEKEE (reference sequence). The CDR3 has 14 residues. V shed 4 bases and J shed 1 base, with 12 bases lying between them. The CDR3 protein is CASSQPTLSYEQYF. CDR3 coding DNA: TGTGCCAGCAGCCAACCGACACTATCCTACGAGCAGTACTTC.

The chain recombines TRBV7-3 with TRBJ2-7, with TRBD2 as a possible D gene (6 bases). CDR1 and CDR2 (germline): SGHTA, FQGTGA. This CDR3 spans 15 amino acids. V lost 2 bases to trimming and J lost 4 bases, with 15 bases between them. The CDR3: CASSLLLGSEYEQYF. CDR3 nucleotide sequence: TGTGCCAGCAGCTTATTGCTCGGGAGTGAGTACGAGCAGTACTTC.

In regard to this clonotype: Possible read error: a much larger clone is one base away. The CDR3 carries no conserved terminal phenylalanine or tryptophan, so it likely arises from a read error. The gene calls are TRBV20-1 and TRBJ2-2; D ambiguous. The CDR3 has 10 amino acids. V was cut by 7 bases and J by 4 bases, with 4 bases left in between. The germline gives CDR1 DFQATT, CDR2 SNEGSKA (reference sequence). CDR3 DNA sequence: TGCAGTGAGGGCACCGGGGAGCTGTTTCTT. Encoded protein: CSEGTGELFL.

This clonotype showed up just a few times. The rearrangement joins TRBV5-5 to TRBJ2-3, with D unresolved. With 1 base removed from V and 1 base from J, the gap between germline ends came to 7 bases. The CDR3 covers 14 residues. Germline loops: CDR1 SGHKS, CDR2 YYEKEE (reference sequence). The CDR3: CASSLLQGTDTQYF. The CDR3 bases are TGTGCCAGCAGCTTGTTGCAGGGCACAGATACGCAGTATTTT.

Ten or more counts support this clonotype. J is TRBJ2-1 and V is TRBV7-9; TRBD2 aligns across 7 bases. The germline V gene encodes CDR1 SEHNR and CDR2 FQNEAQ (reference sequence). V dropped 6 bases and J dropped 2; count of bases not matched to a gene: 10. The CDR3 spans 16 residues. The CDR3 sequence is CASSLSVGGPYNEQFF. CDR3 DNA: TGTGCCAGCAGTCTCTCCGTGGGAGGGCCCTACAATGAGCAGTTCTTC.

The V and J genes are TRBV3-1 and TRBJ2-1; 12 nucleotides agree with TRBD2. The trim removed 4 bases at V and 0 bases at J, leaving 7 bases unmatched. This CDR3 is 18 amino acids long. Germline assignment: CDR1 LGHDT and CDR2 YNNKEL (reference sequence). In DNA, the CDR3 is TGTGCCAGCAGCCTTAGGACTAGCGGGATCAGCTCCTACAATGAGCAGTTCTTC. Protein: CASSLRTSGISSYNEQFF.

A word on this clonotype: A much larger clone lies a single base off, so this may be a read error. This chain links TRBV28 with TRBJ2-7; 11 bases fit TRBD2. V was pared by 5 bases and J by 6 bases, with 6 bases of the junction left unmatched. CDR1 and CDR2 (germline): MDHEN, SYDVKM. The length of the CDR3 is 14 residues. The CDR3, as DNA: TGTGCCAGCAGTCTCGCGCTAGCGGGAGGCGAGCAGTACTTC. Protein: CASSLALAGGEQYF.

As to this clonotype: A read error may be the cause here, since a much bigger clone is one base away. The V gene is TRBV2, the J gene TRBJ1-5, with D maybe TRBD1 (6 bases). Germline CDR1 reads SNHLY; CDR2 reads FYNNEI. This CDR3 is 16 amino acids long. Here the CDR3 reads CANSESRGAQDQPQHF. Here the CDR3 DNA reads TGTGCCAACAGTGAATCGAGGGGGGCCCAGGATCAGCCCCAGCATTTT.

The table lists this clonotype with many counts. The rearrangement links TRBV12-5 to TRBJ2-1; 11 bases fit TRBD2. Germline V gives CDR1 LGHNT, CDR2 FRNRAP. The length of the CDR3 is 15 residues. Trimming took 6 bases from V and 5 from J; bases not matched to a gene: 6. For the CDR3, the DNA is TGTGCTAGTGGGGGACCGGGACTAGCGGACAATGAGCAGTTCTTC. It codes for CASGGPGLADNEQFF.

The rearrangement uses TRBV18 and TRBJ2-3; D remains ambiguous. The ends were cut back, 3 bases at V and 0 bases at J, with 13 bases in the middle. CDR3 length: 16 amino acids. Germline V CDR1 and CDR2: KGHSH, LQKENI. This CDR3 reads CASSPDPAVSTDTQYF. The CDR3 region has the DNA TGTGCCAGCTCACCGGACCCGGCTGTGAGCACAGATACGCAGTATTTT.

This clonotype was picked up many times. This sequence joins TRBV27 and TRBJ2-7; D is possibly TRBD2 (6 bases). The CDR3 runs to 15 residues. Trimming cost V 0 bases and J 3 bases, with 12 bases left between them. Germline V lookup: CDR1 MNHEY, CDR2 SMNVEV (reference sequence). The DNA for the CDR3 is TGTGCCAGCAGTTTATCCGCGGGGAGGATCTACGAGCAGTACTTC. Translation: CASSLSAGRIYEQYF.

This clonotype came up a few times. The chain employs TRBV7-2 and TRBJ2-2; TRBD2 matches 11 bases. Looked up from germline, CDR1 is SGHTA and CDR2 is FQGNSA. With 7 bases clipped from V and 5 bases from J, the junction kept 18 bases outside the gene matches. The CDR3 totals 19 residues. The chain's CDR3 is CASTSLGGTSGSRTGELFF. Written as DNA, the CDR3 is TGTGCCAGCACCTCACTAGGCGGGACTAGCGGTTCTAGGACCGGGGAGCTGTTTTTT.

Only one count was recorded for this clonotype. This may arise from a read error, as a much more abundant clone is one base away. This chain links TRBV6-1 with TRBJ2-2; weak D call: TRBD2 (5 bases). CDR3 length equals 13 residues. Trimming removed 6 bases at V and 4 bases at J, with 9 bases between. Germline assignment: CDR1 MNHNS and CDR2 SASEGT. The CDR3 reads CASRRGSTGELFF. The CDR3 coding sequence is TGTGCCAGCAGGAGAGGGAGCACCGGGGAGCTGTTTTTT.

This clonotype was recorded many times. The genes are TRBV5-1 and TRBJ2-1, with 7 bases fitting TRBD2. V shed 2 bases, J shed 2 bases, and the junction held 4 bases outside the gene matches. From germline, CDR1 is SGHRS and CDR2 YFSETQ. This CDR3 contains 15 residues. The CDR3 spells CASSLEGRAYNEQFF. CDR3 bases: TGCGCCAGCAGCTTAGAGGGGAGGGCCTACAATGAGCAGTTCTTC. Using reference TRBV5-1 and TRBJ2-1 for the parts outside the CDR3, the full variable domain is KAGVTQTPRYLIKTRGQQVTLSCSPISGHRSVSWYQQTPGQGLQFLFEYFSETQRNKGNFPGRFSGRQFSNSRSEMNVSTLELGDSALYLCASSLEGRAYNEQFFGPGTRLTVL.

The sample holds many counts of this clonotype. This chain connects TRBV7-8 to TRBJ1-1; D is undetermined. The CDR3 has 15 residues. The germline V gene encodes CDR1 SGHVS and CDR2 FQNEAQ. V lost 1 base and J lost 2, with 11 bases in between. The CDR3 nucleotides read TGTGCCAGCAGCTTAGACGCACGGGGAAACACTGAAGCTTTCTTT. Its translation is CASSLDARGNTEAFF.

This clonotype was recorded many times. The chain carries TRBV7-8 and TRBJ2-1, with 8 bases lining up with TRBD2. Germline CDR1 reads SGHVS; CDR2 reads FQNEAQ. V shed 4 bases and J 7 bases; nucleotides not matched to a gene: 9. This CDR3 has 15 residues. The CDR3 loop is CASSSSGGPGNEQFF. DNA of the CDR3: TGTGCCAGCAGCTCCTCGGGAGGGCCGGGTAATGAGCAGTTCTTC.

This clonotype appeared many times. V usage is TRBV10-3 and J usage is TRBJ2-7, with 9 bases aligning to TRBD1. The CDR3 spans 14 residues. Trimming took 0 bases from V and 5 from J; bases not matched to a gene: 2. Germline V gene lookup returns CDR1 ENHRY and CDR2 SYGVKD. Here the CDR3 DNA reads TGTGCCATCAGTGAGTCCCGGACAGGGGACGAGCAGTACTTC. Protein sequence: CAISESRTGDEQYF.

The CDR3 is CASSLEPRGTQYF. The DNA of the CDR3 is TGTGCCAGCAGCTTAGAACCGCGAGGGACCCAGTACTTC. This rearrangement joins TRBV7-3 to TRBJ2-5; D uncertain. This CDR3 is built from 13 residues. Per the germline V gene, CDR1 is SGHTA and CDR2 is FQGTGA. V was trimmed by 2 bases and J by 7 bases, leaving 11 bases between them. The variable domain in full, completed from reference TRBV7-3 and TRBJ2-5, reads GAGVSQTPSNKVTEKGKYVELRCDPISGHTALYWYRQSLGQGPEFLIYFQGTGAADDSGLPNDRFFAVRPEGSVSTLKIQRTERGDSAVYLCASSLEPRGTQYFGPGTRLLVL.

In this sample, this clonotype turned up a few times. The chain joins TRBV5-5 to TRBJ2-3; TRBD1 matches 9 bases. The length of the CDR3 is 15 residues. Trimming at V came to 4 bases and at J to 1 base, leaving 4 bases not matched to a gene. The germline gives CDR1 SGHKS, CDR2 YYEKEE (reference sequence). The CDR3 DNA reads as TGTGCCAGCAGCGTTGGGACAGGGCGCACAGATACGCAGTATTTT. Residues: CASSVGTGRTDTQYF.

A few counts support this clonotype. The chain couples TRBV4-1 to TRBJ2-3; D possibly corresponds to TRBD2 (7 bases). V was shortened by 0 bases and J by 4 bases, with 20 bases between the two germline ends. This CDR3 is built from 18 residues. The germline V gene encodes CDR1 MGHRA and CDR2 YSYEKL. CDR3 sequence: CASSQEASGGGGADTQYF. DNA for the CDR3: TGCGCCAGCAGCCAAGAGGCGTCGGGGGGCGGGGGTGCAGATACGCAGTATTTT.

The table lists this clonotype with many counts. The CDR3 here is CASSLRQSTDTQYF. The CDR3 DNA reads TGTGCCAGCAGCTTGAGACAGAGCACAGATACGCAGTATTTT. The V call is TRBV7-2, the J call TRBJ2-3; D perhaps matches TRBD1 (5 bases). The ends were cut back, 3 bases at V and 0 bases at J, with 7 bases in the middle. Germline V gene sequence: CDR1 SGHTA, CDR2 FQGNSA. The CDR3 contains 14 residues.

This clonotype was observed at least ten times. V usage is TRBV24-1 and J usage is TRBJ2-3, with D perhaps TRBD1 (6 bases). The germline CDR1 and CDR2 sequences are KGHDR and SFDVKD. The CDR3 is made up of 13 amino acids. Trimming left V 6 bases short and J 9 bases short, with 15 bases between. The CDR3 coding sequence is TGTGCCACCAGTCCTCCCGAGGGGGAAACGCAGTATTTT. It codes for CATSPPEGETQYF.

This clonotype was seen a few times. This rearrangement joins TRBV6-5 to TRBJ2-7; D is unclear. The germline gives CDR1 MNHEY, CDR2 SVGAGI. The CDR3 runs to 15 residues. The V and J ends lost 0 bases and 2 bases respectively, with 11 bases between them. The CDR3 DNA reads TGTGCCAGCAGTTACTCTCCAGGTTCCCCCTACGAGCAGTACTTC. Protein sequence: CASSYSPGSPYEQYF.

This clonotype was counted many times. J is TRBJ2-1 and V is TRBV28; 8 bases are shared with TRBD2. Germline-derived CDR1 and CDR2 are MDHEN and SYDVKM. J lost 4 bases, V lost 4 bases, and 12 bases had no gene match. The CDR3 consists of 17 residues. The CDR3, as DNA: TGTGCCAGCAGTTATAGGGCTAGCGGGCCCCTTTACAATGAGCAGTTCTTC. Translating gives CASSYRASGPLYNEQFF.